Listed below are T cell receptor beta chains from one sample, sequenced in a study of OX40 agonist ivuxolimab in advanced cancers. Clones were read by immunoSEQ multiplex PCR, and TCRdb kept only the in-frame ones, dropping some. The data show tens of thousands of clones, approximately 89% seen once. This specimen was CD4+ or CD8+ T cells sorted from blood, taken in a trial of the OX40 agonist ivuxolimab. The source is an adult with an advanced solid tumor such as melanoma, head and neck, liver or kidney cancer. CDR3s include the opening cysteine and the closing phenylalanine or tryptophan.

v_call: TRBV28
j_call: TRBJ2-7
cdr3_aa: CASSVPQGTYEQYF

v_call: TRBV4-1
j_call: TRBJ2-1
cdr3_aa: CASSQEGHEQFF

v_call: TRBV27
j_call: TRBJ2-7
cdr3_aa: CASSLGTTYEQYF

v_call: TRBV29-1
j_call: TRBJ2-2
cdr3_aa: CSVEKLRDTGELFF

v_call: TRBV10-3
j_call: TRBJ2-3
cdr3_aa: CAISAALAGGQDTQYF

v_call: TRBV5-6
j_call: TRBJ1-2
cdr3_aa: CASQFSTGFDYGYTF

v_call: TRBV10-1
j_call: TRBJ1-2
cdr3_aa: CASSGDRVDGYTF

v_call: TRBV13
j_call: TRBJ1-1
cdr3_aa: CASSFPKGTEAFF

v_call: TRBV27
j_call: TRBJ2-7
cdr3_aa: CASSFQGRAYEQYF

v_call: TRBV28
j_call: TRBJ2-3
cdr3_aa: CASSRPTGEVEDTQYF

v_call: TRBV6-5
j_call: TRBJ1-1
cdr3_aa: CASSYGEMNTEAFF

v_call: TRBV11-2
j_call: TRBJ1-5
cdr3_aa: CASSKTTGDNQPQHF

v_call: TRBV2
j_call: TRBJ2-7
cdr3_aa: CASRSTYEQYF

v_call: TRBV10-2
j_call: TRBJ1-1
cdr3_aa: CASSGAGNTEAFF

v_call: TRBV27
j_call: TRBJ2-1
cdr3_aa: CASNGLAGGSSYNEQFF

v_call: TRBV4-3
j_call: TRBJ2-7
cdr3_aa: CASSQDSTRYIYEQYF

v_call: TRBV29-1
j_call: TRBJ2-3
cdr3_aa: CSYWAASTDTQYF

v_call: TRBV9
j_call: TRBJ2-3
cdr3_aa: CASSATDTQYF

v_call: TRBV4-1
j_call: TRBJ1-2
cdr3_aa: CASSQEGRLASYGYTF

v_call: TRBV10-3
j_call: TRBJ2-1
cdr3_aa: CAIRAERGPNNEQFF

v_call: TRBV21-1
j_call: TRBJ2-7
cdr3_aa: CASSKEHEQYF

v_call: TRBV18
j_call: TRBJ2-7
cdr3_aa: CASSSSLFGRDLWEQYF

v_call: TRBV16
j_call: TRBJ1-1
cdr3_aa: CASSQGGGFMNTEAFF

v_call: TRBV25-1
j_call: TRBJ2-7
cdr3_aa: CASSSRRLAGVYEQYF

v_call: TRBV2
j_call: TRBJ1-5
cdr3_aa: CASRTLDSNQPQHF

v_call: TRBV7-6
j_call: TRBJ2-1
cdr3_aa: CASSLGMGGRGYNEQFF

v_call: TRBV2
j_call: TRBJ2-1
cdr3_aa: CASKSDSASYNEQFF

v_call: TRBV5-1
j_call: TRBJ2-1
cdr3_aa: CASSRGEAGSRNEQFF

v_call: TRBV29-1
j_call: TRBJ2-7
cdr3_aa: CSASDVVVNEQYF

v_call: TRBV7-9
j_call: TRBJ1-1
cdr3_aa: CASSLRRGTENTEAFF

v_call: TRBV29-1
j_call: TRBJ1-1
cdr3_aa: CSVEGQGATVNTEAFF

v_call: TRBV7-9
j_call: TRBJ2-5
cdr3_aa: CASSTPYQETQYF

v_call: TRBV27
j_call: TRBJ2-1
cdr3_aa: CASSSLAGPFYNEQFF

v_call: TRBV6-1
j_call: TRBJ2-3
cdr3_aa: CASSEVDTQYF

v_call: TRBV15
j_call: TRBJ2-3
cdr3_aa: CATRTDRGWTDTQYF

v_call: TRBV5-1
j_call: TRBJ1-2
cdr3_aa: CASSWRQGEGNYGYTF

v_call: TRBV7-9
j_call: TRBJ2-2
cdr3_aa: CASSPDITNTGELFF

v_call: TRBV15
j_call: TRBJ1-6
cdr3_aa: CATSRFVTETGSPLHF

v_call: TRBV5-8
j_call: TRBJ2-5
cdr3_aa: CATQQTGRYQETQYF

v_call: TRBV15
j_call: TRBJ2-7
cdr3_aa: CATSTQVYYEQYF

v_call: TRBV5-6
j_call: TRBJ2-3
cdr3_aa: CASSLAQAEDTQYF

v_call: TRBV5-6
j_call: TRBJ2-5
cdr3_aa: CASRAVGNGNQETQYF

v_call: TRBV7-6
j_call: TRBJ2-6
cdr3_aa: CASSAQGSAGANVLTF

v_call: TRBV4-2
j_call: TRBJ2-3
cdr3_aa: CASSQDRTSGSTDTQYF

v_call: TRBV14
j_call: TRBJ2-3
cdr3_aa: CASSQSAGATDTQYF

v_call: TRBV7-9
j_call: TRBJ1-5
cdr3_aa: CASSLAGAGQPQHF

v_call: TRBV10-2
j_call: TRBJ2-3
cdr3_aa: CASSDWGDTQYF

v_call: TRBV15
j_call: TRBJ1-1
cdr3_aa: CATSRGGALEAFF

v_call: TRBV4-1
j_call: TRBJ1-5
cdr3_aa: CASSPGQGDNQPQHF

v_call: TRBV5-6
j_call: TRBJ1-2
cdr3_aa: CASSSRWGTNYGYTF

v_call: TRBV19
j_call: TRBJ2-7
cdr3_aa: CASSIAGQGFYEQYF

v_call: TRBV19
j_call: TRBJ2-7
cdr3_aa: CASSLSGGFYEQYF

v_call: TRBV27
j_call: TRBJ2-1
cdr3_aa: CASSLGTSGSYNEQFF

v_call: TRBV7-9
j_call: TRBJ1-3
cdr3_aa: CASSLYSYSGNTIYF

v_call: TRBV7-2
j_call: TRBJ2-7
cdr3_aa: CASSLIAGAPVEQYF